The 18 T cell receptor gamma chains presented below share a single source sample, sequenced in a study of intestinal T cells in coeliac disease. Ten formalin-fixed paraffin-embedded scrolls, each 5 µm thick, supplied each case's genomic DNA. LymphoTrack primers amplified TRG sequences from about 0.2 ug of biopsy DNA. TCRdb reanalysed the multiplex PCR reads via CATT. The table lists 600 to 900 gamma-chain clones, 50% of them singletons. Sequencing was carried out using a duodenal biopsy. All receptors derive from a human donor with celiac disease.

The gene calls are TRGV8 and TRGJP2. CDR1 is VENAVY, CDR2 YDSYNSRV, per germline. J gave up 10 bases and V 3 bases, and 8 bases lay outside the gene matches. The CDR3 has 13 amino acids. The CDR3: CATWDWVIWIKTF. DNA for the CDR3: TGTGCCACCTGGGATTGGGTGATTTGGATCAAGACGTTT.

The chain recombines TRGV8 with TRGJ1 or TRGJ2. This CDR3 is built from 12 residues. Germline trimming cut 5 bases from V and 6 bases from J; bases unmatched to any gene: 7. Germline lookup yields CDR1 VENAVY and CDR2 YDSYNSRV. CDR3: CATWVFIYKKLF. CDR3 bases: TGTGCCACCTGGGTTTTTATTTATAAGAAACTCTTT.

In its sample, this clone was seen a few times. Relative to the germline gene, one junction end is altered; a read error may explain this. The same CDR3 also results from other DNA sequences found in this sample. The chain has TRGV8 and TRGJ1 or TRGJ2. Germline CDR1 is VENAVY and CDR2 is YDSYNSRV. The length of the CDR3 is 16 residues. CDR3 sequence: CATWDSVGSDYYKKLF. As DNA, the CDR3 is TGTGCCACTTGGGATAGCGTCGGTTCAGATTATTATAAGAAACTCTTT.

The chain combines TRGV2 with TRGJ1 or TRGJ2. Germline V gene data show CDR1 as EGSNGY and CDR2 as YDSYNSKV. The V segment lost 0 bases and the J segment 3 bases; nucleotides outside the gene matches: 8. The CDR3 loop spans 15 amino acids. CDR3: CATWDGGLGYYKKLF. The CDR3 nucleotides read TGTGCCACCTGGGACGGGGGGTTGGGTTATTATAAGAAACTCTTT.

By share, this clone ranks as large (0.1 to 1%). V usage is TRGV8 and J usage is TRGJ1 or TRGJ2. The CDR3 runs 11 residues. V lost 3 bases and J lost 12; bases outside the gene matches: 8. Germline-derived CDR1 and CDR2 are VENAVY and YDSYNSRV. CDR3 in DNA: TGTGCCACCTGGGATGTTAGAGGGAAACTCTTT. Protein sequence: CATWDVRGKLF.

This clone is termed large. The chain couples TRGV8 to TRGJ1 or TRGJ2. Looked up from germline, CDR1 is VENAVY and CDR2 is YDSYNSRV. Trimming removed 6 bases from V and 9 bases from J; junction bases left unmatched: 8. The CDR3 spans 11 residues. CDR3 region: CATWYPIKKLF. CDR3 nucleotide sequence: TGTGCCACCTGGTACCCAATTAAGAAACTCTTT.

The chain carries TRGV8 and TRGJ1 or TRGJ2. The J segment lost 4 bases and the V segment lost 2 bases, leaving 14 bases of the junction unmatched. In germline, CDR1 is VENAVY, CDR2 YDSYNSRV. CDR3 length equals 16 residues. For the CDR3, the DNA is TGTGCCACCTGGGATAAACTTTGGGGGGGATATTATAAGAAACTCTTT. Encoded protein: CATWDKLWGGYYKKLF.

There are a few counts of this clone. V and J are TRGV3 and TRGJ1 or TRGJ2. Trimming cost V 0 bases and J 6 bases; bases outside gene matches: 5. CDR3 length: 13 residues. Germline CDR1 VTNTFY, CDR2 YDVSTARD (reference sequence). In DNA, the CDR3 is TGTGCCACCTGGGACAGGCGAGGTTATAAGAAACTCTTT. It codes for CATWDRRGYKKLF.

This clone came up once. The chain couples TRGV8 to TRGJ1 or TRGJ2. This CDR3 is built from 24 residues. Germline V gene lookup returns CDR1 VENAVY and CDR2 YDSYNSRV. V lost 1 base, J lost 0 bases, and 33 bases stayed unmatched. In DNA, the CDR3 is TGTGCCACCTGGGATAGAGGGATAGGCCGGAGAGCGCCCTGCGGGATAGAGAATTATTATAAGAAACTCTTT. This gives the protein CATWDRGIGRRAPCGIENYYKKLF.

This sequence joins TRGV8 and TRGJP2. Germline loops: CDR1 VENAVY, CDR2 YDSYNSRV. This CDR3 contains 18 residues. V lost 3 bases, J lost 0 bases, and 13 bases stayed unmatched. CDR3 DNA sequence: TGTGCCACCTGGGATGGGCCTCAGATATATAGTAGTGATTGGATCAAGACGTTT. It is translated as CATWDGPQIYSSDWIKTF.

V and J are TRGV5 and TRGJ1 or TRGJ2. With V trimmed by 3 bases and J by 0 bases, 2 bases remained unmatched. This CDR3 has 13 residues. Germline V gene sequence: CDR1 VINAFY, CDR2 YDVSNSKD. CDR3 amino acids: CATWDGNYYKKLF. CDR3 bases: TGTGCCACCTGGGACGGGAATTATTATAAGAAACTCTTT.

This clone is labeled large (0.1 to 1%). The CDR3 protein is CATWFNYYKKLF. For the CDR3, the DNA is TGTGCCACCTGGTTCAATTATTATAAGAAACTCTTT. The gene calls are TRGV4 and TRGJ1 or TRGJ2. The germline gives CDR1 EGSTGY, CDR2 YDSYTSSV. The V gene end was trimmed by 6 bases and the J gene end by 1 base; junction bases not matched to a gene: 3. The CDR3 extends over 12 amino acids.

The V call is TRGV3, the J call TRGJ1 or TRGJ2. The CDR3 runs 12 residues. Per germline, CDR1 VTNTFY and CDR2 YDVSTARD (reference sequence). V was clipped by 10 bases and J by 3 bases; unmatched bases: 9. CDR3: CATGPSYYKKLF. CDR3 coding DNA: TGTGCCACTGGGCCTAGTTATTATAAGAAACTCTTT.

The CDR3 protein is CATWEDLNYYKKLF. The CDR3, as DNA: TGTGCCACCTGGGAGGATCTGAATTATTATAAGAAACTCTTT. The rearrangement joins TRGV4 to TRGJ1 or TRGJ2. V gave up 4 bases and J gave up 0 bases; unmatched junction bases: 6. CDR3 length equals 14 residues. The germline gives CDR1 EGSTGY, CDR2 YDSYTSSV.

About this clone: Being one base from a much bigger clone, this may be a read error. Other DNA sequences from this sample encode an identical CDR3 as well. This sequence joins TRGV4 and TRGJ1 or TRGJ2. Germline V CDR1 and CDR2: EGSTGY, YDSYTSSV. The CDR3 has 10 residues. Here the CDR3 DNA reads TGTGCTACCTGGGATCTCAAGAAACTCTTT. Its translation: CATWDLKKLF.

This clone counts as large. The V call is TRGV2, the J call TRGJP2. Germline V gives CDR1 EGSNGY, CDR2 YDSYNSKV. J was trimmed by 0 bases and V by 0 bases; bases with no gene match: 10. This CDR3 contains 18 residues. CDR3 residues: CATWDGPASYSSDWIKTF. CDR3 sequence (DNA): TGTGCCACCTGGGACGGGCCGGCCTCCTATAGTAGTGATTGGATCAAGACGTTT.

This clone was counted once. The rearrangement uses TRGV3 and TRGJ1 or TRGJ2. The V segment lost 9 bases and the J segment 12 bases; nucleotides outside the gene matches: 23. CDR1 and CDR2 from the germline V gene are VTNTFY and YDVSTARD (reference sequence). The CDR3 consists of 14 residues. The CDR3 coding sequence is TGTGCCACCGTGGGACAGGCCGAGGGAAGGGGGAAACTCTTT. It yields the protein CATVGQAEGRGKLF.

This clone has a handful of counts. This specimen includes other DNA sequences encoding the same CDR3. V and J are TRGV3 and TRGJ1 or TRGJ2. CDR3 length: 11 residues. V lost 0 bases and J lost 11; bases outside the gene matches: 4. From germline, CDR1 is VTNTFY and CDR2 YDVSTARD (reference sequence). The CDR3 region is CATWDRPEKLF. DNA for the CDR3: TGTGCCACCTGGGACAGGCCCGAGAAACTCTTT.